This T cell receptor beta chain appears in the sequencing data of a study of cytomegalovirus exposure and HLA in healthy donors. 60 Vbeta and 13 Jbeta primers were used in PCR. Clones were read by immunoSEQ multiplex PCR, and TCRdb kept only the in-frame ones, dropping some. The sample includes roughly 150,000 clones, 76% of them seen just once. The CDR3 extends over 18 amino acids. Germline V gene lookup returns CDR1 SGDLS and CDR2 YYNGEE. This clone showed up just a few times. The origin of this receptor is a male donor in good health and CMV-seronegative. The sequenced material came from PBMCs. The J gene is TRBJ2-5, the V gene TRBV9; the D gene is possibly TRBD2 (5 bases). TRBJ2-7 explains the end of the DNA better; the J call may be wrong. The CDR3 spells CASSVGVERAAGAYEQYF. The CDR3 DNA follows: TGTGCCAGCAGCGTAGGGGTAGAGAGGGCAGCAGGAGCCTACGAGCAGTACTTC.